The source of this T cell receptor (beta chain) is a study of T cell responses to AZD1222 COVID-19 vaccine (dated by TCRdb to the early 2020s). Regarding the study in general: TCR sequencing covered approximately 230 trial participants: about 210 given two doses of AZD1222 and 26 given two doses of MenACWY control vaccine. Trial participants were enrolled by age into 18-55, 56-69 and 70-plus year subgroups, with roughly 160, 29 and 62 TCR-sequenced participants respectively.

The intended sense of this specimen's time point label: about 28 days (+/-7) after the second vaccine dose. Because spike-specific TCR depth and breadth did not differ between the two schedules, AZD1222 recipients who got a second dose at roughly 4 weeks were pooled with those who got a second dose at roughly 12 weeks. Samples from vaccinated people were obtained from the UK trials COV001 and COV002, which included a single-blind randomized controlled phase 2/3 trial of AZD1222 (ChAdOx1 nCoV-19) in healthy adults. For TCRbeta chain sequencing, PBMC samples were collected from trial participants at day 0 and at day 28 after the second dose. Notes on this clone: The specificity of this receptor is unknown. Nothing much larger sits one base from this clone, and base qualities are not available.

The CDR3 regions of human TCRbeta chains were analyzed by immunosequencing. As for the authors' bioinformatics: Repertoire TCRs were matched against a reference library of SARS-CoV-2-specific TCRs generated with the MIRA antigen-specificity platform. Breadth meant the fraction of unique TCRs that were SARS-CoV-2-associated, whereas depth meant the fraction of total T cells that were SARS-CoV-2-associated. Using the MIRA data, every spike-specific TCR was mapped to the spike region that the TCR reacted to and assigned to either a CD4 or a CD8 class. Log10-transformed breadth and depth values were compared by one-way ANOVA with Sidak's multiple comparisons tests. The table was pulled from immuneACCESS by TCRdb, which kept in-frame rearrangements only. Such tables lose some clones; where checked, under half of the loss comes from unresolved V genes, and the rest has no known cause. V and J calls plus clone size are reproduced from that table; the DNA served to infer D and trimming. The sample table records roughly 120,000 clones; over 75% of these occur just once. The top ten hold around 4% of the sample.

The CDR3 goes from the cysteine to the phenylalanine over 13 residues. The entry retains the CDR3 DNA only, 39 bases that are in frame from base 1. CDR1 and CDR2 were assigned from the germline V gene as SNHLY and FYNNEI. Relative to germline, V is missing 4 bases and J is missing 2 bases, with 2 bases of the junction outside any gene match. What the work shows at the level of the full study, not this receptor alone: Conclusions about previously exposed vaccinees are limited because only five or six AZD1222 recipients were SARS-CoV-2 seropositive at baseline. Reportedly, close to half of the unique spike-specific TCRs recognized epitopes lying outside the regions that are mutated in the B.1.351 and B.1.1.7 variants. Vaccine-associated CD4 TCRs spanned the whole spike protein, with dominant responses in regions 160-218 and 743-854. Participants were mostly white British and included more females than males, and it was suggested by the authors that clonal diversity may have been underestimated. The 56-69-year group was small, and its depth increase did not reach significance, likely because of low power. Because no day 14 peak-response samples were available, the repertoires could be characterized only after the peak T cell response. A significant rise in spike-specific TCR breadth and depth was observed after two AZD1222 doses relative to day 0 and relative to MenACWY recipients.

The source of this sequence is an adult who received the AZD1222 COVID-19 vaccine. Source: peripheral blood, taken 28 days after the second AZD1222 dose. The V gene is TRBV2 and the J gene is TRBJ2-7, with 7 bases aligning to TRBD1. The DNA sequence is TGTGCCAGCAGTGTGGGACAGACCTACGAGCAGTACTTC. This is translated as CASSVGQTYEQYF. Extended through the reference TRBV2 and TRBJ2-7 proteins, this CDR3 yields the full variable domain: EPEVTQTPSHQVTQMGQEVILRCVPISNHLYFYWYRQILGQKVEFLVSFYNNEISEKSEIFDDQFSVERPDGSNFTLKIRSTKLEDSAMYFCASSVGQTYEQYFGPGTRLTVT.